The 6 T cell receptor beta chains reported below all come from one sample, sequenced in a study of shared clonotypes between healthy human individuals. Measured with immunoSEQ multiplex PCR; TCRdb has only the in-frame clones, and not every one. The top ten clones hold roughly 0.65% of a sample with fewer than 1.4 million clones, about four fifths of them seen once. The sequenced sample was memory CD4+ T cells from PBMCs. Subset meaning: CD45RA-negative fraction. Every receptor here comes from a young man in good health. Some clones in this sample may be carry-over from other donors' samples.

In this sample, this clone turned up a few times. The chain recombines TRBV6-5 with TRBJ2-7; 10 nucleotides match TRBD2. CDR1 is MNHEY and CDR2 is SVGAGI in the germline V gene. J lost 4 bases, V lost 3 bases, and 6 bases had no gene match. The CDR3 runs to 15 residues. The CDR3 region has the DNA TGTGCCAGCAGTTATTCTAGCGGGAGTACGTACGAGCAGTACTTC. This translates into CASSYSSGSTYEQYF.

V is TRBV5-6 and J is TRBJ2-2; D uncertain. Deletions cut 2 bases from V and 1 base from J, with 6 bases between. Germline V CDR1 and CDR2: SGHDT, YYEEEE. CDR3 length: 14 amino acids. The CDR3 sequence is CASSFRRNTGELFF. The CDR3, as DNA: TGTGCCAGCAGCTTTCGCAGGAACACCGGGGAGCTGTTTTTT.

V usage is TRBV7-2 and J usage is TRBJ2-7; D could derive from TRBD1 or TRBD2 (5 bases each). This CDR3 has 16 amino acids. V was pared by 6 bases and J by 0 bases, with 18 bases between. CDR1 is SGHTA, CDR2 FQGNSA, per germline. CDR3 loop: CASREPGTPNSYEQYF. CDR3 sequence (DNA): TGTGCCAGCAGGGAACCCGGGACGCCAAACTCCTACGAGCAGTACTTC.

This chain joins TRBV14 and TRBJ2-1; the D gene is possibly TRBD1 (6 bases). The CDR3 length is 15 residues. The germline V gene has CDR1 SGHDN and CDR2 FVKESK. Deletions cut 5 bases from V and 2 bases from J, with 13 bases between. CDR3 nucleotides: TGTGCCAGCAGCGTTGGGCAGGGGACCTACAATGAGCAGTTCTTC. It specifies CASSVGQGTYNEQFF. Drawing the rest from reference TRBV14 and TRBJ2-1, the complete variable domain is EAGVTQFPSHSVIEKGQTVTLRCDPISGHDNLYWYRRVMGKEIKFLLHFVKESKQDESGMPNNRFLAERTGGTYSTLKVQPAELEDSGVYFCASSVGQGTYNEQFFGPGTRLTVL.

CDR3 sequence reads: CASSSERQGHGYTF. The CDR3 bases are TGTGCCAGCAGCTCAGAGAGGCAGGGCCATGGCTACACCTTC. The genes are TRBV7-2 and TRBJ1-2, with D maybe TRBD1 (5 bases). Germline values: CDR1 SGHTA, CDR2 FQGNSA. CDR3 size: 14 residues. Between the trimmed V and J ends, which lost 4 bases and 6 bases, there was a span of 15 bases.

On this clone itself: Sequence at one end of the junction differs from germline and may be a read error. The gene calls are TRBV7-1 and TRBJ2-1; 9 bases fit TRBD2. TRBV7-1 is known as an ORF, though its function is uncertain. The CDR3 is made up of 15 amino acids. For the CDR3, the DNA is TGTGCCAGCAGCCCAGCGGGGGGATCCTCGGATGAGCAGTTCTTC. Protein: CASSPAGGSSDEQFF.